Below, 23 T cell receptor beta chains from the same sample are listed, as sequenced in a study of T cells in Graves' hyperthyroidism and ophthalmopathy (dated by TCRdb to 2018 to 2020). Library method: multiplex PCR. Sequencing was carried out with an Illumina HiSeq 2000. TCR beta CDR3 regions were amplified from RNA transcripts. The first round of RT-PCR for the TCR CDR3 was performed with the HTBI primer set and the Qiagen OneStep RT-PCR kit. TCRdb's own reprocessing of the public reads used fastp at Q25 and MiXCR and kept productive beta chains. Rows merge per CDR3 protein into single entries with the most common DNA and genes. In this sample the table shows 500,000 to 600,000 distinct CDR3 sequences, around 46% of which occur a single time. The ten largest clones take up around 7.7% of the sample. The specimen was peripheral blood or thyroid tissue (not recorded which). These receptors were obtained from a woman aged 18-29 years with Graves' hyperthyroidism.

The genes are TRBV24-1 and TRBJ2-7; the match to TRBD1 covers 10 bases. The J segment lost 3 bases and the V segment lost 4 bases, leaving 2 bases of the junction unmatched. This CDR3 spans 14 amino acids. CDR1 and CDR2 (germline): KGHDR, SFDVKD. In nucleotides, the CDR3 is TGTGCCACCAGTGAGGACAGGGGGAACTACGAGCAGTACTTC. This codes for CATSEDRGNYEQYF.

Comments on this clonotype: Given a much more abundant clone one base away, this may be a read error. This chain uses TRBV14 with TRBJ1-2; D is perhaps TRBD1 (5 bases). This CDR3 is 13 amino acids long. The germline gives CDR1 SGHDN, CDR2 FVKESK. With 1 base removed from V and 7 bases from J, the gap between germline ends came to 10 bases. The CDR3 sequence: CASSQGLRGGYTF. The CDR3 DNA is TGTGCCAGCAGCCAAGGTCTTAGGGGTGGCTACACCTTC.

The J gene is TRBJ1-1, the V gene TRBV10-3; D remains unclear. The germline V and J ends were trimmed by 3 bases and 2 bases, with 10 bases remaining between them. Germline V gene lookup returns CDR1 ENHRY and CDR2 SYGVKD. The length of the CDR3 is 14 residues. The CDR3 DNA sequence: TGTGCCATCAGTGATCTCGGGGTCAACACTGAAGCTTTCTTT. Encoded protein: CAISDLGVNTEAFF.

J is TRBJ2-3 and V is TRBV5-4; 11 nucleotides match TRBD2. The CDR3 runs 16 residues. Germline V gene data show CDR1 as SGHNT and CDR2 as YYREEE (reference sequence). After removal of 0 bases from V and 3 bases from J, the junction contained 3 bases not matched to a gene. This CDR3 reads CASSLGIAGGTDTQYF. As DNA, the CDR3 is TGTGCCAGCAGCTTGGGAATAGCGGGAGGGACAGATACGCAGTATTTT.

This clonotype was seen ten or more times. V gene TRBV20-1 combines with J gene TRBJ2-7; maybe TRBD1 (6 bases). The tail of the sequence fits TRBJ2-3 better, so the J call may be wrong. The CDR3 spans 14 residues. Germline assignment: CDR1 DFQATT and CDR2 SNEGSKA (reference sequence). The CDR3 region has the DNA TGCAGTGCTAGAGGGGACCAGGGGTGGGATACGCAGTATTTT. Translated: CSARGDQGWDTQYF.

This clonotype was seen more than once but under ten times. The CDR3 here is CASSQDNSGTGSREQYF. DNA of the CDR3: TGTGCCAGCAGCCAAGATAATTCAGGGACAGGCTCCCGGGAGCAGTACTTC. V usage is TRBV4-2 and J usage is TRBJ2-7, with TRBD1 matching 8 bases. This CDR3 has 17 residues. Trimming cost V 0 bases and J 7 bases; bases outside gene matches: 14. The germline V gene encodes CDR1 LGHNA and CDR2 YNFKEQ.

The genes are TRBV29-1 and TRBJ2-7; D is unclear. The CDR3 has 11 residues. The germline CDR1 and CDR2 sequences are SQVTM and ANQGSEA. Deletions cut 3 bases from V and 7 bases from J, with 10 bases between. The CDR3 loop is CSVEGRGEQYF. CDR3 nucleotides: TGCAGCGTTGAGGGCCGTGGAGAGCAGTACTTC.

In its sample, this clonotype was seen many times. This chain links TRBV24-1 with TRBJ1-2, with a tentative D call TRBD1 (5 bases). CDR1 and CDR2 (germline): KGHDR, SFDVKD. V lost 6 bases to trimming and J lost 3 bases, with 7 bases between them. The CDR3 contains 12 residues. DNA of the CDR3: TGTGCCACCAGTCTGGGGGACTATGGCTACACCTTC. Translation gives CATSLGDYGYTF.

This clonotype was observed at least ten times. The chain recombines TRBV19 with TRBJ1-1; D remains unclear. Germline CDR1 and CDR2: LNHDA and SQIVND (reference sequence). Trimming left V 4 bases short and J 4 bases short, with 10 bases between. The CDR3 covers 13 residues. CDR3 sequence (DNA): TGTGCCAGTAGTACGTCCAGCGTCACTGAAGCTTTCTTT. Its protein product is CASSTSSVTEAFF.

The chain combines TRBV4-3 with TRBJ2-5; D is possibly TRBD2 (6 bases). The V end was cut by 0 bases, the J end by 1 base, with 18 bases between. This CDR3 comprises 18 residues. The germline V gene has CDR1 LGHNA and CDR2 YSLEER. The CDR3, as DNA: TGCGCCAGCAGCCAAGAGTGGGCGGGAACCCTTTCCCAAGAGACCCAGTACTTC. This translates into CASSQEWAGTLSQETQYF.

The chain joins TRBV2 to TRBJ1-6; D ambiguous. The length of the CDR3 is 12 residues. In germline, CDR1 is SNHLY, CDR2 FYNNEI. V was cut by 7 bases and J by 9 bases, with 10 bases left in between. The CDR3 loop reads CASMVGGSPLHF. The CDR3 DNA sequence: TGTGCCAGCATGGTGGGAGGTTCACCCCTCCACTTT.

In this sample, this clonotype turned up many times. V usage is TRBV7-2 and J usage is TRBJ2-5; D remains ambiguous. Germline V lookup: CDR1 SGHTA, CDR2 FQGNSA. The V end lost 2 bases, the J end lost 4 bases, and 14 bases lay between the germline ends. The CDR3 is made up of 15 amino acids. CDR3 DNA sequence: TGTGCCAGCAGCTTAAGTTCTAGGGTAGCAGAGACCCAGTACTTC. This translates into CASSLSSRVAETQYF.

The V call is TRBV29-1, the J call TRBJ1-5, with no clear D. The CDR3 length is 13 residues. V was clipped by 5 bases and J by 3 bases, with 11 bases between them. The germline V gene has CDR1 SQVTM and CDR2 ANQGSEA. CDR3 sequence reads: CSVSKGYNQPQHF. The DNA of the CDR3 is TGCAGCGTTAGTAAAGGCTACAATCAGCCCCAGCATTTT.

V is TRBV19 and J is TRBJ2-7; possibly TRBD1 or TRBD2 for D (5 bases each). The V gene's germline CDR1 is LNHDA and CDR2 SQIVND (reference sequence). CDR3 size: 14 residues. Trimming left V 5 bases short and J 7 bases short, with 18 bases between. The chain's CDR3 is CASSGSLKGNEQYF. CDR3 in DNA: TGTGCCAGTAGTGGGAGCCTCAAGGGGAATGAGCAGTACTTC.

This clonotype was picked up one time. The chain's CDR3 is CASSIVQSSYNEQFF. The DNA for the CDR3 is TGTGCCAGTAGTATAGTTCAGAGCTCCTACAATGAGCAGTTCTTC. The chain recombines TRBV19 with TRBJ2-1; no definite D call. The CDR3 consists of 15 residues. The V end was cut by 1 base, the J end by 0 bases, with 7 bases between. Per germline, CDR1 LNHDA and CDR2 SQIVND (reference sequence).

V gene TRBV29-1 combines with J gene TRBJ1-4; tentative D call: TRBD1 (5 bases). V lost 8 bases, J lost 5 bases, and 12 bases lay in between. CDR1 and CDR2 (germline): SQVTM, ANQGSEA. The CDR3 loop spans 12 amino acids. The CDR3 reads CSLGPKNEKLFF. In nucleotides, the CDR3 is TGCAGCTTGGGGCCGAAGAATGAAAAACTGTTTTTT.

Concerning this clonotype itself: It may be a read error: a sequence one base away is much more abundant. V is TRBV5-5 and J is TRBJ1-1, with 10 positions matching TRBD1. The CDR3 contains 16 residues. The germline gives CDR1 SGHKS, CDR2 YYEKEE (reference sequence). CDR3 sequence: CACSPRQGAFDTEAFF. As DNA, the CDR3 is TGTGCCTGCAGCCCTCGACAGGGGGCTTTTGACACTGAAGCTTTCTTT.

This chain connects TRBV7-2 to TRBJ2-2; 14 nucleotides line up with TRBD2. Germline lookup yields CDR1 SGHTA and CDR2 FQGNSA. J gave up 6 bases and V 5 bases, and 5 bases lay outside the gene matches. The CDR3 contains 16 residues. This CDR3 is CASSPRLAGGPGELFF. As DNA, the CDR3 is TGTGCCAGCAGCCCTAGACTAGCGGGAGGGCCCGGGGAGCTGTTTTTT.

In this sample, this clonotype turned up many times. CDR3 sequence reads: CATSQTEGRETQYF. In nucleotides, the CDR3 is TGTGCCACCAGTCAGACAGAAGGGCGAGAGACCCAGTACTTC. The rearrangement uses TRBV24-1 and TRBJ2-5; D possibly corresponds to TRBD1 (5 bases). V dropped 6 bases and J dropped 4 bases, with 14 bases sitting between them. Germline-derived CDR1 and CDR2 are KGHDR and SFDVKD. This CDR3 is built from 14 residues.

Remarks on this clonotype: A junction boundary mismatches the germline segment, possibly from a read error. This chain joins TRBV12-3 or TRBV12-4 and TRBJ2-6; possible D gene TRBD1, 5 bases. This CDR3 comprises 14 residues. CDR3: CASSLVSGASVLTF. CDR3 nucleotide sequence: TGTGCCAGCAGTTTAGTCTCTGGGGCCAGCGTCCTGACTTTC.

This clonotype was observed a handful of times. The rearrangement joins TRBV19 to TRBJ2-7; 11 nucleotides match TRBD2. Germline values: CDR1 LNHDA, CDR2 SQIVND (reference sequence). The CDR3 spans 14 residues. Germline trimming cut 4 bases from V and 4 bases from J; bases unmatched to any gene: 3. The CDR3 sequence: CASSKLAGEYEQYF. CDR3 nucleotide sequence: TGTGCCAGTAGTAAACTAGCGGGAGAATACGAGCAGTACTTC. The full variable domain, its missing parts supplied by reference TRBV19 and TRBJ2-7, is DGGITQSPKYLFRKEGQNVTLSCEQNLNHDAMYWYRQDPGQGLRLIYYSQIVNDFQKGDIAEGYSVSREKKESFPLTVTSAQKNPTAFYLCASSKLAGEYEQYFGPGTRLTVT.

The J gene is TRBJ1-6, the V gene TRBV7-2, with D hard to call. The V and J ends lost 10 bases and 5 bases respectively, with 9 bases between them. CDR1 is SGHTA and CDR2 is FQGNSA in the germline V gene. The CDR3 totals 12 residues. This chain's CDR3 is CATQKNNSPLHF. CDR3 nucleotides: TGTGCCACCCAAAAAAATAATTCACCCCTCCACTTT.

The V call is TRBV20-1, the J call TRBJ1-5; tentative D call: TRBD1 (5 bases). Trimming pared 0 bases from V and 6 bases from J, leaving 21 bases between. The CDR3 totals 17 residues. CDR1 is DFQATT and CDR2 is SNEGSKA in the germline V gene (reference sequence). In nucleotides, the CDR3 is TGCAGTGCTAGAGAATTAGGCGCTGGGGCGCTCGGTCAGCCCCAGCATTTT. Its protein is CSARELGAGALGQPQHF.